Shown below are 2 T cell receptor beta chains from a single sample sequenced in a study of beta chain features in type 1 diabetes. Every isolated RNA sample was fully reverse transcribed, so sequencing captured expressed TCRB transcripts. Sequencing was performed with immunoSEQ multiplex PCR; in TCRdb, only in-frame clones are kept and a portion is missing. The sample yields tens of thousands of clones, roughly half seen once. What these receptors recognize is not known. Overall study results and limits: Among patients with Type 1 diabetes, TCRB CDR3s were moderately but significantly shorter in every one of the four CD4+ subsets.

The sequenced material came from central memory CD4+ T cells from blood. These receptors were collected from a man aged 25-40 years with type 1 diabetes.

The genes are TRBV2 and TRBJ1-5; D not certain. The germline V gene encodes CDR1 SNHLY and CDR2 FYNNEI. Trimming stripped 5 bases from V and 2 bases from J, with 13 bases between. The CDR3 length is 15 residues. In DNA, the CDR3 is TGTGCCAGCAGTCCCAATTGGAGTGGCAATCAGCCCCAGCATTTT. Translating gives CASSPNWSGNQPQHF.

Here the CDR3 DNA reads TGCGCCAGCAGCTTGGAACCGGGGTCCGGAAACACCATATATTTT. It translates to CASSLEPGSGNTIYF. V is TRBV5-1 and J is TRBJ1-3; D gene unclear. V gave up 0 bases and J gave up 4 bases, with 11 bases separating them. Germline V gene sequence: CDR1 SGHRS, CDR2 YFSETQ. The CDR3 spans 15 residues.